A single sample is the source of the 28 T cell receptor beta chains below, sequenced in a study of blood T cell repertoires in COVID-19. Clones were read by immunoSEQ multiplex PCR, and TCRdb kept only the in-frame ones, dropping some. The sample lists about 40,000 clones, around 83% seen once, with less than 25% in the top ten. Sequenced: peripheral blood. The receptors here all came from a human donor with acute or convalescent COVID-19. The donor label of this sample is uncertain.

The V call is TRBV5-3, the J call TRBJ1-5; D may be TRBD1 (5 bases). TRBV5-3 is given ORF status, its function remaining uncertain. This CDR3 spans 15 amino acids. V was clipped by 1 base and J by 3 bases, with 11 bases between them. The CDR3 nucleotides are TGTGCCAGAAGCTTGCCCAGGGTCGTCAATCAGCCCCAGCATTTT. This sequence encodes CARSLPRVVNQPQHF.

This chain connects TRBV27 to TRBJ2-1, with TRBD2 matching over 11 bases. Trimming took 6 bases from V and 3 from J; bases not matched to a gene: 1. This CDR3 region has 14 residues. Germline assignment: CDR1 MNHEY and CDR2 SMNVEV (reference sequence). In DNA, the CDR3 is TGTGCCAGCAGAGGGACTAGCGGCTACAATGAGCAGTTCTTC. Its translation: CASRGTSGYNEQFF.

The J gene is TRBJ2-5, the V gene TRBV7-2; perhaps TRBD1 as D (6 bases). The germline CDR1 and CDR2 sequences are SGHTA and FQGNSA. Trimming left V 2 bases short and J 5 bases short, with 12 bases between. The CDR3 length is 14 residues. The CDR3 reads CASSLNRELETQYF. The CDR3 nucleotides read TGTGCCAGCAGCTTAAACAGGGAGTTGGAGACCCAGTACTTC.

The CDR3 bases are TGTGCCAGCAGCGTGGCTAGCGGGAGAAGCTACGAGCAGTACTTC. It encodes CASSVASGRSYEQYF. This chain links TRBV5-8 with TRBJ2-7, with 10 bases aligning to TRBD2. This CDR3 contains 15 residues. The V segment lost 4 bases and the J segment 3 bases; nucleotides outside the gene matches: 7. Germline assignment: CDR1 SGHTS and CDR2 YDEGEE.

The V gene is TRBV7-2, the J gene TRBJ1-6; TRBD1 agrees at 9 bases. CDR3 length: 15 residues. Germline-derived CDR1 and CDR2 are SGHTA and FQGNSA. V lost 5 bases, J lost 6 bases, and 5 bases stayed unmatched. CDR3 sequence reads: CASSGRDRANSPLHF. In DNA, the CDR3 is TGTGCCAGCAGCGGCCGGGACAGGGCTAATTCACCCCTCCACTTT.

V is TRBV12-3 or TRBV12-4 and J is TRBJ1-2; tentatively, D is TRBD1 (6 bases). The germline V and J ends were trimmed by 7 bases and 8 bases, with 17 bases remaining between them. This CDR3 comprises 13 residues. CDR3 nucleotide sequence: TGTGCCAGCATCGTACAGGGAGTTGGAGGCTACACCTTC. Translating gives CASIVQGVGGYTF.

This chain's CDR3 is CASSSPSGTYNEQFF. CDR3 DNA sequence: TGTGCCAGCAGCTCGCCTAGCGGGACCTACAATGAGCAGTTCTTC. The V call is TRBV7-3, the J call TRBJ2-1, with 9 positions matching TRBD2. V lost 4 bases to trimming and J lost 2 bases; unmatched junction nucleotides: 3. Germline-derived CDR1 and CDR2 are SGHTA and FQGTGA. CDR3 length: 15 residues.

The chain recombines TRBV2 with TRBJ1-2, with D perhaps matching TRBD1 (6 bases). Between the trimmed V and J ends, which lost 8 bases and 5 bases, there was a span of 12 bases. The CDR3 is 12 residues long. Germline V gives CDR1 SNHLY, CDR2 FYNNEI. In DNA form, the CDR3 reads TGTGCCAGCCGAGGGGGAGGGTATGGCTACACCTTC. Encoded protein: CASRGGGYGYTF.

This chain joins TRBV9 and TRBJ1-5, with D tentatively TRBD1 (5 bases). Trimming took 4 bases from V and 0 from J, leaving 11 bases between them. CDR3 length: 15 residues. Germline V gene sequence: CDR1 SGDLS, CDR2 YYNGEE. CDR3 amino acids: CASSRDSISNQPQHF. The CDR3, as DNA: TGTGCCAGCAGCCGGGACTCTATTAGCAATCAGCCCCAGCATTTT.

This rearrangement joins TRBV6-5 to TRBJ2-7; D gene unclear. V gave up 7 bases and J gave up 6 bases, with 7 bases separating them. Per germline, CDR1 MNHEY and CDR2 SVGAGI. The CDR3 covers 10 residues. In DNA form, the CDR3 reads TGTGCCAGCAAAGCCGTCGAGCAGTACTTC. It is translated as CASKAVEQYF.

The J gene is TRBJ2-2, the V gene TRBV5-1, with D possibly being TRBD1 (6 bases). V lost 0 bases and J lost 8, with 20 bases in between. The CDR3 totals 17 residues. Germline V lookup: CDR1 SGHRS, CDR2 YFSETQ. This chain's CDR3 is CASSLVTGGQVAGELFF. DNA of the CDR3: TGCGCCAGCAGCTTGGTGACAGGCGGACAAGTAGCAGGGGAGCTGTTTTTT.

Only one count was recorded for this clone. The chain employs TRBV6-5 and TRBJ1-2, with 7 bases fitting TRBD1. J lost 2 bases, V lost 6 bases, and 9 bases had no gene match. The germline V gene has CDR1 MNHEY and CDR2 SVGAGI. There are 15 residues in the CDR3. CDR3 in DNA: TGTGCCAGCAGAAAACGAACAGGGGCGAACTATGGCTACACCTTC. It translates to CASRKRTGANYGYTF.

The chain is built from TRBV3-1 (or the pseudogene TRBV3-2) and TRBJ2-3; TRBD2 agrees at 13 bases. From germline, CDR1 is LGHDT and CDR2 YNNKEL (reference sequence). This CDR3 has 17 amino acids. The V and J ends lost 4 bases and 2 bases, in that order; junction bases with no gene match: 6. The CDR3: CASSPRLAGGYTDTQYF. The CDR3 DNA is TGTGCCAGCAGCCCCAGACTAGCGGGGGGATACACAGATACGCAGTATTTT.

DNA for the CDR3: TGTGCCAGCAGCCAGAGAAGCCGGAACACTGAAGCTTTCTTT. Translating gives CASSQRSRNTEAFF. V is TRBV3-1 (or the pseudogene TRBV3-2) and J is TRBJ1-1; D unclear. Germline V CDR1 and CDR2: LGHDT, YNNKEL (reference sequence). Trimming pared 3 bases from V and 1 base from J, leaving 9 bases between. This CDR3 contains 14 residues.

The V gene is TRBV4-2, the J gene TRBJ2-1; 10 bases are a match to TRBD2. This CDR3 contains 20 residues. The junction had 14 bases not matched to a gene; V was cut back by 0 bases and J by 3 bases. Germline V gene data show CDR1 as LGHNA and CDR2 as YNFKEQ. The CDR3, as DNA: TGTGCCAGCAGCCAAGAGGGAGTGGGTAGCGGGAGGTTAGTCTACAATGAGCAGTTCTTC. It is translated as CASSQEGVGSGRLVYNEQFF.

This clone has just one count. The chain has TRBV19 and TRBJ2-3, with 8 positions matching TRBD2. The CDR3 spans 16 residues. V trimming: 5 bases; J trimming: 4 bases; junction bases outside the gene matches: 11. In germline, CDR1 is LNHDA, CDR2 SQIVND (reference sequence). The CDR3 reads CASSGSGGPPPDTQYF. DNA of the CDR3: TGTGCCAGTAGTGGGTCGGGAGGGCCCCCACCAGATACGCAGTATTTT.

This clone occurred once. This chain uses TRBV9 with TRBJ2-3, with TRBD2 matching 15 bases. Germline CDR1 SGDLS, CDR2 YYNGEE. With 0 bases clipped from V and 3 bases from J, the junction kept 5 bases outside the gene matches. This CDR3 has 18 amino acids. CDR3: CASSVGPGTSGRTDTQYF. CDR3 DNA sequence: TGTGCCAGCAGCGTAGGGCCGGGGACTAGCGGGAGGACAGATACGCAGTATTTT.

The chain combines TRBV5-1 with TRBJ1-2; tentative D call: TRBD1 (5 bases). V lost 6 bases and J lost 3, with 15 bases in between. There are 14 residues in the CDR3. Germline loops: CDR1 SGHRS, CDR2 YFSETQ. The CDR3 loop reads CASTSGRVDYGYTF. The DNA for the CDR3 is TGCGCCAGCACTTCGGGCAGGGTTGACTATGGCTACACCTTC.

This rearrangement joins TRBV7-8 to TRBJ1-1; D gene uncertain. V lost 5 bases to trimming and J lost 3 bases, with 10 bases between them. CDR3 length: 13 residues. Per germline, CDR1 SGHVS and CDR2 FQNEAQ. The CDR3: CASSEYQDTEAFF. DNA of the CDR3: TGTGCCAGCAGCGAGTATCAGGACACTGAAGCTTTCTTT.

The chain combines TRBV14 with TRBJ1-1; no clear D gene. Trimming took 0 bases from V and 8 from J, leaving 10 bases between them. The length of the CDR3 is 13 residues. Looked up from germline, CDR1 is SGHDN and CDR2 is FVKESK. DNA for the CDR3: TGTGCCAGCAGCCAAGATATGGCGGAGGAAGCTTTCTTT. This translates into CASSQDMAEEAFF.

The chain's CDR3 is CASSPGQNTGELFF. The CDR3 region has the DNA TGTGCCAGCTCACCAGGCCAGAACACCGGGGAGCTGTTTTTT. This chain joins TRBV18 and TRBJ2-2; D is unclear. CDR1 and CDR2 (germline): KGHSH, LQKENI. Trimming took 2 bases from V and 1 from J, leaving 5 bases between them. The CDR3 has 14 amino acids.

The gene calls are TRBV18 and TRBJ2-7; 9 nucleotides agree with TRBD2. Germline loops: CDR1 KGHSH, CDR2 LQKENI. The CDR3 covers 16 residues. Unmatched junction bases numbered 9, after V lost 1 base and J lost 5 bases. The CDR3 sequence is CASSPLISGSSHEQYF. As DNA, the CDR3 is TGTGCCAGCTCACCACTTATTAGCGGGAGTTCCCACGAGCAGTACTTC.

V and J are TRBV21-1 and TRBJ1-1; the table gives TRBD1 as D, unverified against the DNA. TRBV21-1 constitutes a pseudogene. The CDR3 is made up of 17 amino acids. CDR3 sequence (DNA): TGTGCCAGCAGCAAAGAGGTATACAGGAGAATGAACACTGAAGCTTTCTTT. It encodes CASSKEVYRRMNTEAFF.

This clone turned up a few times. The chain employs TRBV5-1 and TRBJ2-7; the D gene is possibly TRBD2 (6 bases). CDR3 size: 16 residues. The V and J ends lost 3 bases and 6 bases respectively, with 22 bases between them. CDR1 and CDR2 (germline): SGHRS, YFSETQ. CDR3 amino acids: CASSYGAGLTDLEQYF. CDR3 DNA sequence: TGCGCCAGCAGCTATGGGGCGGGACTGACGGACCTCGAGCAGTACTTC.

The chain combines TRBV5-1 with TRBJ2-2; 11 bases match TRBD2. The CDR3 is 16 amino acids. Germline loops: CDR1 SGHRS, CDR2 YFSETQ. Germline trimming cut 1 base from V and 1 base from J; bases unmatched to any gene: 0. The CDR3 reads CASSLLAGGNTGELFF. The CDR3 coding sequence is TGCGCCAGCAGCTTGCTAGCGGGAGGGAACACCGGGGAGCTGTTTTTT.

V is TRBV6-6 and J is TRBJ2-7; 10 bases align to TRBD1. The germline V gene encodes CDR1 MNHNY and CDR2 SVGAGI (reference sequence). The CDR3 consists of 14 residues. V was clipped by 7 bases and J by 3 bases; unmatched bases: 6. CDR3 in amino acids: CASTTGQGSYEQYF. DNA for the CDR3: TGTGCCAGCACCACGGGACAGGGGAGCTACGAGCAGTACTTC.

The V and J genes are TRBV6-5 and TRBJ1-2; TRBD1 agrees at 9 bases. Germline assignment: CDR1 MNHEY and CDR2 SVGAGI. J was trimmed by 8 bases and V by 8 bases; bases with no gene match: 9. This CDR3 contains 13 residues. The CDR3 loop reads CASYSGQGHGYTF. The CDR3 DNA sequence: TGTGCCAGCTACTCGGGACAGGGTCACGGCTACACCTTC.

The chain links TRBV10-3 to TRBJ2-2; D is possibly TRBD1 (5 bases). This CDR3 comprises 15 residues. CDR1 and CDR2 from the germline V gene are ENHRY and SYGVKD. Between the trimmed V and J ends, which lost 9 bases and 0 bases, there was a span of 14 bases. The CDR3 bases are TGTGCCATTATACAGGACCTCGCGAACACCGGGGAGCTGTTTTTT. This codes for CAIIQDLANTGELFF.